This TCR beta chain was retrieved from a study of blood T cell repertoires in COVID-19. Overall study: The United States, Italy and Spain were the sources of the acute and convalescent COVID-19 samples. PBMCs, B-cell-depleted T cells, or T cells were the source of the cDNA or gDNA that made up the material.

Trimming removed 6 bases from V and 15 bases from J, with 24 bases in between. Germline values: CDR1 MNHEY, CDR2 SVGEGT. The CDR3 has 14 residues. In the original workflow: Estimation of nucleated cell counts relied on the amplification of reference gene primers. TCRdb's copy holds only in-frame clones and misses some; the assay was immunoSEQ multiplex PCR. V, J and clone size reflect that table, while D and trimming were determined from the DNA. Here the sample spans some 250,000 clones, approximately 86% being singletons. The chain carries TRBV6-2 or TRBV6-3 and TRBJ2-1; tentatively, D is TRBD1 (5 bases). The source material was peripheral blood. The TCR sequence derives from a man aged 30 to 45 with active or convalescent COVID-19. The chain's CDR3 is CASSPLPEIGDPFF. CDR3 nucleotide sequence: TGTGCCAGCAGCCCTCTCCCTGAGATAGGGGATCCGTTCTTC.